The present entry profiles one TCR beta chain with its context. Its specificity is unknown. The sample belongs to a study of shared clonotypes between healthy human individuals. The naive CD8 subset, CD45RO-negative cells positively selected for CCR7, excluded terminally differentiated effector memory CD45RA+ cells. Libraries were prepared by immunoSEQ multiplex PCR; TCRdb keeps only in-frame clonotypes and omits some of them. The data show roughly 2.1 million clones, just over 90% seen once. Regarding the study as a whole: An effect of sequencing depth on clonotype sharing among donors was expected.

Germline loops: CDR1 MGHRA, CDR2 YSYEKL. The V and J ends lost 4 bases and 1 base, in that order; junction bases with no gene match: 12. This CDR3 region has 18 residues. This receptor was taken from a man between 18 and 29 years old in good health. Some clones in this sample may be carry-over from other donors' samples. Sequenced: naive CD8+ T cells from PBMCs. This chain connects TRBV4-1 to TRBJ2-3; 9 bases align to TRBD1. CDR3 residues: CASSRKGTGGFGTDTQYF. The CDR3 nucleotides are TGCGCCAGCAGCCGAAAGGGCACAGGGGGCTTCGGCACAGATACGCAGTATTTT.